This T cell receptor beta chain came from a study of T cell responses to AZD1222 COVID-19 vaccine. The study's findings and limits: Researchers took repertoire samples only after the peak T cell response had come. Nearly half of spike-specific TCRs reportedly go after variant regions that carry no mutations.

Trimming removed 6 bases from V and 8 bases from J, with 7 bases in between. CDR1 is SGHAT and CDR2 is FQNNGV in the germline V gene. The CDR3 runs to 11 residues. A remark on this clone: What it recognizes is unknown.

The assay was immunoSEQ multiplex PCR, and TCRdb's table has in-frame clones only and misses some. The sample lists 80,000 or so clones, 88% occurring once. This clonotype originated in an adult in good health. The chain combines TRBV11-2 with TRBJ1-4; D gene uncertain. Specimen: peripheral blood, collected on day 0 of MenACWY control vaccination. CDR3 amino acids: CASSSDEKLFF. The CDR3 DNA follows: TGTGCCAGCAGTTCAGACGAAAAACTGTTTTTT. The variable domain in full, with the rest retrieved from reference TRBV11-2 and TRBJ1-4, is EAGVAQSPRYKIIEKRQSVAFWCNPISGHATLYWYQQILGQGPKLLIQFQNNGVVDDSQLPKDRFSAERLKGVDSTLKIQPAKLEDSAVYLCASSSDEKLFFGSGTQLSVL.